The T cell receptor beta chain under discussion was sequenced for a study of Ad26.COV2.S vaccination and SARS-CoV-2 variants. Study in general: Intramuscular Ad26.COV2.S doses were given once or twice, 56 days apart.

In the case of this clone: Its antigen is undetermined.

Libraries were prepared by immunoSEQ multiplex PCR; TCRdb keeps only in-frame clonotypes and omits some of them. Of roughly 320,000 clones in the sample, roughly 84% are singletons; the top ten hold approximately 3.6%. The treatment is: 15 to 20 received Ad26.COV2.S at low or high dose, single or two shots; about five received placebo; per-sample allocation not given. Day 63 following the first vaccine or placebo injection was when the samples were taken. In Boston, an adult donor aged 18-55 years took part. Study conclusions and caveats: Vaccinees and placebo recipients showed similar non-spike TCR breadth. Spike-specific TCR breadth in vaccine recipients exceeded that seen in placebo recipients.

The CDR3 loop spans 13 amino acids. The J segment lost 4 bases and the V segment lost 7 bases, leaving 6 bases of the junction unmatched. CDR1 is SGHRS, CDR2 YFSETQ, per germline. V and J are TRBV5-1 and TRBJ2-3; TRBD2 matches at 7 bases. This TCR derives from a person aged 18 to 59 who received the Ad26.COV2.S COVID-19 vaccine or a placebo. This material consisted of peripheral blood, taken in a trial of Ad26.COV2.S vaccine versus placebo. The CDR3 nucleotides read TGCGCCAGCGGAGCGGGACGCCCAGATACGCAGTATTTT. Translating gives CASGAGRPDTQYF. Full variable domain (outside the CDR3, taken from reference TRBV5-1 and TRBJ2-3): KAGVTQTPRYLIKTRGQQVTLSCSPISGHRSVSWYQQTPGQGLQFLFEYFSETQRNKGNFPGRFSGRQFSNSRSEMNVSTLELGDSALYLCASGAGRPDTQYFGPGTRLTVL.